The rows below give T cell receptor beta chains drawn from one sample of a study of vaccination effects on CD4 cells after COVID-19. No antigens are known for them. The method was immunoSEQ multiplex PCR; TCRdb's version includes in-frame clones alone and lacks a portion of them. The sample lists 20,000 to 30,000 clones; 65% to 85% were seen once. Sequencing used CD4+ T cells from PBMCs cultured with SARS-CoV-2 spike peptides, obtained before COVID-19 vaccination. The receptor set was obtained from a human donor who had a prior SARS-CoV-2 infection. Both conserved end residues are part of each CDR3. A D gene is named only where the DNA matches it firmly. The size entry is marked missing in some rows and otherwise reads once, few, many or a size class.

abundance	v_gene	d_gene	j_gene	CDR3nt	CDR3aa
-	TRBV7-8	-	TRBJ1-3	TGTGCCAGCAGCTTAGGTGGGCAGGTCGGAAACACCATATATTTT	CASSLGGQVGNTIYF
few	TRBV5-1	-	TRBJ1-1	TGCGCCAGCAGGGAACGGACAGATGAAGCTTTCTTT	CASRERTDEAFF
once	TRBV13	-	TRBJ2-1	TGTGCCAGCAGCCGAGGAGGGCCCCGGTCCTACAATGAGCAGTTCTTC	CASSRGGPRSYNEQFF
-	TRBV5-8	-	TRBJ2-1	TGTGCCAGCAGCTTGGTGGACAGAATCTACAATGAGCAGTTCTTC	CASSLVDRIYNEQFF
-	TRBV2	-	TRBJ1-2	TGTGCCAGCAACCCTCAGCCAGGTTATGGCTACACCTTC	CASNPQPGYGYTF
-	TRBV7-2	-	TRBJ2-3	TGTGCCAGCAGCTTAGCGGTTGCTTTCACAGATACGCAGTATTTT	CASSLAVAFTDTQYF
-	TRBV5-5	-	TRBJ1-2	TGTGCCAGCAGCTTGTCCGGGAATAACTATGGCTACACCTTC	CASSLSGNNYGYTF
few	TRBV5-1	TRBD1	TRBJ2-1	TGCGCCAGCAGCTTGGGGGACAGGTACAATGAGCAGTTCTTC	CASSLGDRYNEQFF
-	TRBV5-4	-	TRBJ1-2	TGTGCCAGCAGCGTCCCAGGAACCTCTAACTATGGCTACACCTTC	CASSVPGTSNYGYTF
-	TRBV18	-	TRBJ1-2	TGTGCCAGCTCACCTATTGCAGGGAACTATGGCTACACCTTC	CASSPIAGNYGYTF
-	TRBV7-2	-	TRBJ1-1	TGTGCCAGCAGCTTTTACAACGACCCGGGTACTGAAGCTTTCTTT	CASSFYNDPGTEAFF
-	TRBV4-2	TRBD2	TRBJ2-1	TGTGCCAGCAGCCCTACGTCGCGGGAGGATGGTGAGCAGTTCTTC	CASSPTSREDGEQFF
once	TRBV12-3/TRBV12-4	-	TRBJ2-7	TGTGCCAGCAGCGCGGAGGTCGAGCAGTACTTC	CASSAEVEQYF
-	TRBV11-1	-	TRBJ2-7	TGTGCCAGCAGCCCCGTCCCCGCGTCCTCCTACGAGCAGTACTTC	CASSPVPASSYEQYF